This TCR beta chain is from a study of CD8 T cells in Susac syndrome. The authors carried out high-throughput sequencing of TCR beta. They applied it to CD8+ and CD4+ T cells obtained from blood. TEMRA cells were FACS-enriched, while CD8+ and CD4+ T cells were negatively isolated. It was with random hexamers that about 0.45 to 1 ug RNA was reverse transcribed. The immunoSEQ assay covered 54 Vbeta and 13 Jbeta segments for CDR3. TCRdb reprocessed the immunoSEQ multiplex PCR reads via MiXCR and lists one record per CDR3 protein. This sample has more than 70,000 distinct CDR3 sequences; just under 95% occur once, and the top ten carry around 0.31%. The length of the CDR3 is 13 residues. J lost 7 bases, V lost 6 bases, and 7 bases had no gene match. Germline V gives CDR1 SEHNR, CDR2 FQNEAQ (reference sequence).

The chain joins TRBV7-9 to TRBJ1-1, with 8 positions matching TRBD1. This TCR was sampled from a human donor in good health. The sample was CD8+ T cells from PBMCs. The CDR3 spells CASSGDRKIEAFF. The DNA of the CDR3 is TGTGCCAGCAGTGGGGACAGGAAAATTGAAGCTTTCTTT.